A selection of T cell receptor beta chains follows, all from one sample in a study of shared clonotypes between healthy human individuals. Assay used: immunoSEQ multiplex PCR; TCRdb lists only in-frame clones, some missing. Of approximately 350,000 clones detected, approximately 79% appear once; the ten largest clones hold about 9.3%. The sample taken for sequencing was memory CD4+ T cells sorted from blood. These TCRs come from a man in his thirties or forties in good health. CDR3s include the opening cysteine and the closing phenylalanine or tryptophan. Each record gives: clone size, J gene, D gene, V gene, CDR3 protein, CDR3 DNA. The D gene is left open where the match is weak. Clone sizes are given selectively: once, few, many, or a class where the clone is expanded.

NA	TRBJ2-7	NA	TRBV6-1	CASKLVSSYEQYF	TGTGCCAGCAAGCTGGTTAGCTCCTACGAGCAGTACTTC
NA	TRBJ2-3	TRBD2	TRBV6-5	CASGRREGTDTQYF	TGTGCCAGCGGGAGGAGGGAGGGGACAGATACGCAGTATTTT
NA	TRBJ2-3	NA	TRBV5-6	CASSSFPGGDTDTQYF	TGTGCCAGCAGCTCCTTTCCAGGGGGGGACACAGATACGCAGTATTTT
few	TRBJ1-2	TRBD1	TRBV5-1	CASSLGQGLVPKSF	TGCGCCAGCAGCTTGGGACAGGGGCTGGTGCCGAAATCCTTC
NA	TRBJ2-7	NA	TRBV28	CASQTRNSYEQYF	TGTGCCAGCCAGACTAGAAACTCCTACGAGCAGTACTTC
NA	TRBJ2-7	TRBD2	TRBV6-6	CASSYSKRESEQYF	TGTGCCAGCAGTTACTCGAAGCGGGAGAGCGAGCAGTACTTC
NA	TRBJ1-5	NA	TRBV19	CASSSTSSNQPQHF	TGTGCCAGTAGTAGTACGTCAAGCAATCAGCCCCAGCATTTT
few	TRBJ1-1	NA	TRBV29-1	CSVGEGLSSEAFF	TGCAGCGTTGGGGAAGGCCTTAGTTCTGAAGCTTTCTTT
NA	TRBJ2-3	TRBD2	TRBV25-1	CASSEGLAGVSQYF	TGTGCCAGCAGTGAAGGCCTAGCGGGAGTTTCGCAGTATTTT
NA	TRBJ2-3	TRBD2	TRBV7-2	CASSRTSGTDTQYF	TGTGCCAGCAGCCGGACTAGCGGCACAGATACGCAGTATTTT
NA	TRBJ2-3	NA	TRBV19	CASSIMASSGADTQYF	TGTGCCAGTAGTATAATGGCTAGCTCAGGGGCCGATACGCAGTATTTT
NA	TRBJ2-5	TRBD1	TRBV18	CASSRPDRETETQYF	TGTGCCAGCTCGCGTCCGGACAGGGAGACGGAGACCCAGTACTTC
NA	TRBJ2-2	NA	TRBV28	CASNRLTGELFF	TGTGCCAGCAACAGACTCACCGGGGAGCTGTTTTTT
NA	TRBJ2-7	NA	TRBV6-6	CASSPRGVSEQYF	TGTGCCAGCAGCCCGAGGGGGGTTAGCGAGCAGTACTTC
NA	TRBJ1-1	NA	TRBV2	CASSPDNTEAFF	TGTGCCAGCAGTCCCGACAACACTGAAGCTTTCTTT
NA	TRBJ2-7	NA	TRBV5-1	CASSLGGYEQYF	TGCGCCAGCAGCTTGGGCGGCTACGAGCAGTACTTC
NA	TRBJ1-5	NA	TRBV28	CASSRRSGIQPQHF	TGTGCCAGCAGCCGCCGGTCTGGTATTCAGCCCCAGCATTTT
NA	TRBJ1-4	NA	TRBV11-2	CASSLVFATNEKLFF	TGTGCCAGCAGCTTAGTGTTCGCAACTAATGAAAAACTGTTTTTT
NA	TRBJ2-1	TRBD2	TRBV18	CASSPRGLAGGINEQFF	TGTGCCAGCTCACCACGTGGACTAGCGGGAGGAATAAATGAGCAGTTCTTC
NA	TRBJ2-3	NA	TRBV7-8	CASSLELGVTDTQYF	TGTGCCAGCAGCTTAGAGCTAGGAGTCACAGATACGCAGTATTTT
NA	TRBJ1-1	TRBD1	TRBV29-1	CSTRQGATEAFF	TGCAGCACAAGACAGGGGGCTACTGAAGCTTTCTTT
NA	TRBJ1-5	NA	TRBV5-8	CASSLARPASNQPQHF	TGTGCCAGCAGCTTGGCCAGGCCAGCTAGCAATCAGCCCCAGCATTTT
NA	TRBJ2-1	NA	TRBV5-4	CASSSRLGVFNEQFF	TGTGCCAGCAGTTCTAGGCTTGGTGTTTTCAATGAGCAGTTCTTC
NA	TRBJ2-3	NA	TRBV6-5	CASSYGQDTQYF	TGTGCCAGCAGTTACGGTCAAGATACGCAGTATTTT
NA	TRBJ2-5	NA	TRBV20-1	CSSLGYETQYF	TGCAGTTCCTTAGGGTACGAGACCCAGTACTTC
NA	TRBJ1-5	NA	TRBV2	CASSRGSSQPQHF	TGTGCCAGCAGTCGGGGCAGCTCGCAGCCCCAGCATTTT
NA	TRBJ2-3	TRBD2	TRBV9	CASSPGGFADTQYF	TGTGCCAGCAGCCCCGGGGGGTTTGCAGATACGCAGTATTTT
NA	TRBJ2-7	TRBD2	TRBV6-6	CASSNPGTSGRYEQYF	TGTGCCAGCAGTAACCCCGGGACTAGCGGGAGGTACGAGCAGTACTTC
NA	TRBJ2-7	NA	TRBV6-5	CASRAASYEQYF	TGTGCCAGCAGGGCGGCATCCTACGAGCAGTACTTC
NA	TRBJ1-4	NA	TRBV11-2	CASSSIRGQKLFF	TGTGCCAGCAGCTCGATACGGGGGCAGAAACTGTTTTTT
few	TRBJ2-1	NA	TRBV10-1	CASSESTRGTPGINEQFF	TGCGCCAGCAGTGAGTCGACTCGAGGGACACCAGGGATCAATGAGCAGTTCTTC
NA	TRBJ2-4	TRBD1	TRBV7-2	CASSIRGQNIQYF	TGTGCCAGCAGCATCAGGGGGCAGAACATTCAGTACTTC
NA	TRBJ2-7	NA	TRBV11-2	CASRPPLKIGSHYEQYF	TGTGCCAGCAGACCCCCTCTTAAGATTGGCAGTCACTACGAGCAGTACTTC
few	TRBJ1-2	TRBD1	TRBV28	CASSLTGDYGYTF	TGTGCCAGCAGTCTTACAGGGGACTATGGCTACACCTTC
NA	TRBJ2-5	NA	TRBV28	CASSPGDNQETQYF	TGTGCCAGCAGCCCAGGGGACAATCAAGAGACCCAGTACTTC
NA	TRBJ2-7	TRBD2	TRBV27	CASSPGLAGVGEQYF	TGTGCCAGCAGTCCGGGACTAGCGGGAGTTGGGGAGCAGTACTTC
NA	TRBJ2-2	NA	TRBV11-2	CASSLALRERTGELFF	TGTGCCAGCAGCTTAGCTCTCAGGGAACGGACCGGGGAGCTGTTTTTT
NA	TRBJ2-3	NA	TRBV7-3	CASSLRGGSTDTQYF	TGTGCCAGCAGCTTAAGAGGAGGGAGCACAGATACGCAGTATTTT
NA	TRBJ2-1	TRBD2	TRBV11-3	CASSAMGSGAYNEQFF	TGTGCCAGCAGCGCTATGGGTAGCGGGGCTTACAATGAGCAGTTCTTC
NA	TRBJ2-7	NA	TRBV28	CASTKRRGSYEQYF	TGTGCCAGCACGAAACGTCGGGGATCCTACGAGCAGTACTTC
NA	TRBJ1-5	TRBD1	TRBV4-2	CASSQDLEAGGSGVNQPQHF	TGTGCCAGCAGCCAAGATTTGGAGGCAGGGGGCTCTGGGGTTAATCAGCCCCAGCATTTT